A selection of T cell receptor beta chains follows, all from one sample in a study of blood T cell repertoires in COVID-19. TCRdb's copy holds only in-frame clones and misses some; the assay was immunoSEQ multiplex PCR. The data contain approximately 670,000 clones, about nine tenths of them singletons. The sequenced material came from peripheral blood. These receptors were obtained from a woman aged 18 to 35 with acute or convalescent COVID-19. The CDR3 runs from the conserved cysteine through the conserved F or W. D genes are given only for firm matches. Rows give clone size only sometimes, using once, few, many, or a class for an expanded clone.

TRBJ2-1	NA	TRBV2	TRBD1	TGTGCCAGCAGGGATTCACAGGGGGGCGAGCAGTTCTTC	CASRDSQGGEQFF
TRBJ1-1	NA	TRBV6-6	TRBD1	TGTGCCAGCAGCGATACAGGGGGCACAACCGAAGCTTTCTTT	CASSDTGGTTEAFF
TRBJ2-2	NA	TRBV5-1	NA	TGCGCCGCAGGAGACAGACTCACCGGGGAGCTGTTTTTT	CAAGDRLTGELFF
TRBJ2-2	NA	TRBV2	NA	TGTGCCAGCAGTGAAGAAGTAGCAGCAACGAACACCGGGGAGCTGTTTTTT	CASSEEVAATNTGELFF
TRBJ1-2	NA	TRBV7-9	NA	TGTGCCAGCACCACGAGGGAGTTAAGTGGCTACACCTTC	CASTTRELSGYTF
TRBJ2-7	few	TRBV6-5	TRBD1	TGTGCCAGCAGGCTTACCGGGACAGGCTTGTACGAGCAGTACTTC	CASRLTGTGLYEQYF
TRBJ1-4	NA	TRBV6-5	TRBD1	TGTGCCAGCAGCTGGACAGGGGATGAAAAACTGTTTTTT	CASSWTGDEKLFF
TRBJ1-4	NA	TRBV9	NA	TGTGCCAGCAGCGTAGGGGAAGCGGGTGAAAAACTGTTTTTT	CASSVGEAGEKLFF
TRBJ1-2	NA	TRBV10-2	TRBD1	TGCGCCAGCAGTGATCCGACCGATTGGACAGGTCCCAACTATGGCTACACCTTC	CASSDPTDWTGPNYGYTF
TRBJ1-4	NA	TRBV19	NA	TGTGCCAGTAGCGGGGCGGGGGGTTTGCAGGAAAAACTGTTTTTT	CASSGAGGLQEKLFF
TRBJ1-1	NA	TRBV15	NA	TGTGCCACCAGCCCCGGGACACTTATAATGAACACTGAAGCTTTCTTT	CATSPGTLIMNTEAFF
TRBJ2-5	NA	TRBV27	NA	TGTGCCAGCAGTTTATTGAGTGAGAGGAGGGAGACCCAGTACTTC	CASSLLSERRETQYF
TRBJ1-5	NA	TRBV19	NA	TGTGCCAGTAGCAAAGGAAGACAGGGCAATCAGCCCCAGCATTTT	CASSKGRQGNQPQHF
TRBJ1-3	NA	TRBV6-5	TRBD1	TGTGCCAGCAGTTGGACAGGGAGCTCTGGAAACACCATATATTTT	CASSWTGSSGNTIYF
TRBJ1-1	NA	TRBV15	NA	TGTGCCACCAGCAGAGTACCCTTTATTAACCATGAGTACACTGAAGCTTTCTTT	CATSRVPFINHEYTEAFF
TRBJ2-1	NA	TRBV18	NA	TGTGCCAGCTCGCCAAGGGACAAGAGCTCCTACAATGAGCAGTTCTTC	CASSPRDKSSYNEQFF
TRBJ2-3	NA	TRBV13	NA	TGTGCCAGCAGCTTAGACAGGAGAATCGCCGGCACAGATACGCAGTATTTT	CASSLDRRIAGTDTQYF
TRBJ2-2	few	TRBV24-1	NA	TGTGCCACCAGTGATCAGAACACCGGGGAGCTGTTTTTT	CATSDQNTGELFF
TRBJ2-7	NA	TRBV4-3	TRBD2	TGCGCCAGCAGCCAGGTCTGGGGAGGGGCAGGATGGTCCTACGAGCAGTACTTC	CASSQVWGGAGWSYEQYF
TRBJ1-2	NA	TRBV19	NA	TGTGCCAGCAGCCCGCAGGTGAACTATGGCTACACCTTC	CASSPQVNYGYTF
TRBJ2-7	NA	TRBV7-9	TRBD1	TGTGCCAGCAGCTGGTACTGGACAGGGGGCTTCGAGCAGTACTTC	CASSWYWTGGFEQYF
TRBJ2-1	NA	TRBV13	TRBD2	TGTGCCAGCAGATATAGCGGGGATGAGCAGTTCTTC	CASRYSGDEQFF
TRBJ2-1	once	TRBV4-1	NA	TGCGCCAGCAAAGGCCGTCCCTGGGGCGATGAGCAGTTCTTC	CASKGRPWGDEQFF
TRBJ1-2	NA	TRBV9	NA	TGTGCCAGCAGCGTAGGGGACTTCCTTAACTATGGCTACACCTTC	CASSVGDFLNYGYTF
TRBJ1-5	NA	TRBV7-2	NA	TGTGCCAGCGCAACAGTATCCAATCAGCCCCAGCATTTT	CASATVSNQPQHF
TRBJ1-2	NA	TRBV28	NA	TGTGCCTCTCTTTCGGGGGTCCTCTACACCTTC	CASLSGVLYTF
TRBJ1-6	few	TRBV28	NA	TGTGCCAGCAGCCGTTCAGGGTACTATAATTCACCCCTCCACTTT	CASSRSGYYNSPLHF
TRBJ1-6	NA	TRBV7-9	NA	TGTGCCAGCAGCTTAGGAGCCGGGGATTATAATTCACCCCTCCACTTT	CASSLGAGDYNSPLHF
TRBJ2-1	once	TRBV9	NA	TGTGCCAGCAGCGTAGGCGGGGTTATCTACAATGAGCAGTTCTTC	CASSVGGVIYNEQFF
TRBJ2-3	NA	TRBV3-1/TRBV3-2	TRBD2	TGTGCCAGCAGCCAAGATCTGGCTAGCGGGGGGTCGAGCACAGATACGCAGTATTTT	CASSQDLASGGSSTDTQYF
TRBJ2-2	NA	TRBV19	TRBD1	TGTGCCAGTAGGGGGGACAGGGAAAACACCGGGGAGCTGTTTTTT	CASRGDRENTGELFF
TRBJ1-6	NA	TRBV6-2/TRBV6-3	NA	TGTGCCAGCAGTTACGTAGATTCGAGGGCGGAGAATTCACCCCTCCACTTT	CASSYVDSRAENSPLHF
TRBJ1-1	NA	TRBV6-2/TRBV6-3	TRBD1	TGTGCCAGCAGCCCCCAGGGGGCGCGGAACACTGAAGCTTTCTTT	CASSPQGARNTEAFF
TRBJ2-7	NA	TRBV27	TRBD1	TGTGCCAGCAGCTGGGACAGGAACTACGAGCAGTACTTC	CASSWDRNYEQYF
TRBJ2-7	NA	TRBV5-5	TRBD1	TGTGCCAGCAGCCCCTGGACAGGGGACTACGAGCAGTACTTC	CASSPWTGDYEQYF
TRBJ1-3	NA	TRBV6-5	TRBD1	TGTGCCAGCGAACAGGGGGACCCTGGAAACACCATATATTTT	CASEQGDPGNTIYF
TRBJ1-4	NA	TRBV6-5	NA	TGTGCCACCTCAACTAATGAAAAACTGTTTTTT	CATSTNEKLFF